One and the same sample provided the 30 T cell receptor beta chains below, sequenced in a study of cytotoxic CD8 clonotypes in ibrutinib-treated CLL. Some clones are missing from TCRdb's copy, which holds only in-frame ones; the method was immunoSEQ multiplex PCR. The sample yields 110,000 to 150,000 clones, more than 75% seen once. The source was PBMCs, collected after 24 months of ibrutinib treatment. These receptors originate from a human donor with chronic lymphocytic leukemia.

The chain has TRBV7-9 and TRBJ1-1; the D gene is possibly TRBD1 (5 bases). CDR1 is SEHNR and CDR2 is FQNEAQ in the germline V gene (reference sequence). CDR3 size: 15 residues. Trimming took off 5 bases at V and 1 base at J, with 14 bases between the two ends. CDR3 in amino acids: CASSPWGGTNTEAFF. CDR3 in DNA: TGTGCCAGCAGCCCGTGGGGCGGGACGAACACTGAAGCTTTCTTT.

This sequence joins TRBV6-5 and TRBJ2-2; 8 bases fit TRBD1. The CDR3 length is 13 residues. Germline V gene sequence: CDR1 MNHEY, CDR2 SVGAGI. Losses at the gene ends were 4 bases for V and 7 bases for J; bases not matched to a gene: 2. For the CDR3, the DNA is TGTGCCAGCAGTTTCACAGGGGGCGGGGAGCTGTTTTTT. This sequence encodes CASSFTGGGELFF.

The J gene is TRBJ1-1, the V gene TRBV11-2; D ambiguous. The germline CDR1 and CDR2 sequences are SGHAT and FQNNGV. There are 13 residues in the CDR3. V gave up 4 bases and J gave up 3 bases, with 9 bases separating them. The CDR3 DNA is TGTGCCAGCAGCTCCCAGGTAGACACTGAAGCTTTCTTT. It codes for CASSSQVDTEAFF.

CDR3 sequence (DNA): TGTGCCAGCAGCCCCCGGACCTGGGCTGGTAATGAAAAACTGTTTTTT. Encoded protein: CASSPRTWAGNEKLFF. The rearrangement links TRBV25-1 to TRBJ1-4; D is undetermined. CDR3 size: 16 residues. Germline loops: CDR1 MGHDK, CDR2 SYGVNS. V was pared by 6 bases and J by 4 bases, with 18 bases between.

With regard to this clone: Different DNA sequences within this sample yield the same CDR3. V and J are TRBV7-6 and TRBJ2-3; D unresolved. CDR1 and CDR2 (germline): SGHVS, FNYEAQ. The CDR3 is made up of 13 amino acids. V lost 1 base to trimming and J lost 2 bases, with 4 bases between them. CDR3 DNA: TGTGCCAGCAGCTTAGGGCACACAGATACGCAGTATTTT. Translated: CASSLGHTDTQYF.

The chain recombines TRBV19 with TRBJ1-6; D remains unclear. Trimming removed 1 base from V and 10 bases from J, with 11 bases in between. The CDR3 consists of 14 residues. Germline V gene sequence: CDR1 LNHDA, CDR2 SQIVND (reference sequence). Here the CDR3 DNA reads TGTGCCAGTAGTATAGTGGGGATCGGGTCACCCCTCCACTTT. It specifies CASSIVGIGSPLHF.

The V and J genes are TRBV29-1 and TRBJ1-2, with no clear D. The germline gives CDR1 SQVTM, CDR2 ANQGSEA. The CDR3 consists of 13 residues. V shed 3 bases and J shed 4 bases, with 12 bases lying between them. Written as DNA, the CDR3 is TGCAGCGTTGAGACGGGTTCTGGCTATGGCTACACCTTC. Protein: CSVETGSGYGYTF.

This clone showed up just a few times. The V call is TRBV2, the J call TRBJ2-3; 13 nucleotides agree with TRBD2. The CDR3 runs to 16 residues. Trimming at V came to 9 bases and at J to 6 bases, leaving 12 bases not matched to a gene. CDR1 is SNHLY, CDR2 FYNNEI, per germline. As DNA, the CDR3 is TGTGCCAGACAGGGGGGACTAGCGGGGTCCGGGGATACGCAGTATTTT. Its protein is CARQGGLAGSGDTQYF.

V and J are TRBV7-9 and TRBJ2-7; 10 bases map to TRBD2. V lost 8 bases, J lost 2 bases, and 6 bases stayed unmatched. Germline lookup yields CDR1 SEHNR and CDR2 FQNEAQ (reference sequence). The CDR3 runs 14 residues. The DNA for the CDR3 is TGTGCCAGCGGCCGACTAGCGGGCCCCTACGAGCAGTACTTC. It specifies CASGRLAGPYEQYF.

The sample holds one count of this clone. The CDR3 loop reads CASSPTVRGGYTF. The CDR3 DNA sequence: TGTGCCAGCAGCCCGACAGTCCGGGGTGGCTACACCTTC. This chain connects TRBV6-6 to TRBJ1-2; D is possibly TRBD1 (5 bases). Trimming shortened V by 6 bases and J by 7 bases, and 15 bases separated the two germline ends. CDR1 and CDR2 from the germline V gene are MNHNY and SVGAGI (reference sequence). This CDR3 is 13 amino acids long.

The rearrangement uses TRBV30 and TRBJ1-2, with D maybe TRBD1 (5 bases). This CDR3 has 12 amino acids. The germline gives CDR1 GTSNPN, CDR2 SVGIG (reference sequence). Between the trimmed V and J ends, which lost 2 bases and 3 bases, there was a span of 7 bases. CDR3 loop: CAWSRGDYGYTF. CDR3 nucleotides: TGTGCCTGGAGTCGGGGGGACTATGGCTACACCTTC.

This clone was seen a few times. This chain joins TRBV11-1 and TRBJ2-5; D is uncertain. CDR1 is SGHAT and CDR2 is FQDESV in the germline V gene (reference sequence). CDR3 length: 11 residues. V was pared by 4 bases and J by 1 base, with 1 base between. The CDR3 coding sequence is TGTGCCAGCAGCTCCCAAGAGACCCAGTACTTC. It encodes CASSSQETQYF. The full variable domain, rest sourced from reference TRBV11-1 and TRBJ2-5, is EAEVAQSPRYKITEKSQAVAFWCDPISGHATLYWYRQILGQGPELLVQFQDESVVDDSQLPKDRFSAERLKGVDSTLKIQPAELGDSAMYLCASSSQETQYFGPGTRLLVL.

This clone was seen a handful of times. The chain employs TRBV11-3 and TRBJ1-4, with D perhaps TRBD1 (5 bases). CDR3 length: 13 residues. Germline V gene lookup returns CDR1 SGHNT and CDR2 YENEEA. The V and J ends lost 3 bases and 7 bases respectively, with 9 bases between them. In DNA, the CDR3 is TGTGCCAGCAGCTTGGGGCCGGGTGAAAAACTGTTTTTT. This encodes CASSLGPGEKLFF.

Here the CDR3 DNA reads TGTGCCAGCAGCCCGCTCGGGGGGGGTGGCTCCTACGAGCAGTACTTC. It specifies CASSPLGGGGSYEQYF. The chain is built from TRBV7-8 and TRBJ2-7; 8 positions agree with TRBD2. Germline V gene sequence: CDR1 SGHVS, CDR2 FQNEAQ. Losses at the gene ends were 5 bases for V and 0 bases for J; bases not matched to a gene: 9. This CDR3 spans 16 amino acids.

V is TRBV9 and J is TRBJ2-5, with 7 bases lining up with TRBD2. The V gene end was trimmed by 4 bases and the J gene end by 2 bases; junction bases not matched to a gene: 11. CDR1 is SGDLS, CDR2 YYNGEE, per germline. The CDR3 spans 16 residues. The CDR3 sequence is CASSQDPAGTQETQYF. As DNA, the CDR3 is TGTGCCAGCAGCCAAGACCCAGCGGGGACTCAAGAGACCCAGTACTTC. Full variable domain (remainder filled in from reference TRBV9 and TRBJ2-5): DSGVTQTPKHLITATGQRVTLRCSPRSGDLSVYWYQQSLDQGLQFLIQYYNGEERAKGNILERFSAQQFPDLHSELNLSSLELGDSALYFCASSQDPAGTQETQYFGPGTRLLVL.

Worth noting for this clone: Other nucleotide sequences from this sample produce the same CDR3. The chain carries TRBV30 and TRBJ2-7; either TRBD1 or TRBD2 may supply D (5 bases each). CDR1 and CDR2 (germline): GTSNPN, SVGIG (reference sequence). Trimming left V 4 bases short and J 3 bases short, with 10 bases between. This CDR3 region has 12 residues. The CDR3 reads CAWTGGGYEQYF. The DNA for the CDR3 is TGTGCCTGGACGGGTGGGGGCTACGAGCAGTACTTC.

The chain recombines TRBV19 with TRBJ2-2; D perhaps matches TRBD2 (6 bases). The CDR3 length is 14 residues. Germline V gene lookup returns CDR1 LNHDA and CDR2 SQIVND (reference sequence). Trimming left V 6 bases short and J 4 bases short, with 12 bases between. The CDR3 is CASRTSGGTGELFF. The CDR3 region has the DNA TGTGCCAGTAGGACTAGTGGGGGCACCGGGGAGCTGTTTTTT. Variable domain in full (rest from reference TRBV19 and TRBJ2-2): DGGITQSPKYLFRKEGQNVTLSCEQNLNHDAMYWYRQDPGQGLRLIYYSQIVNDFQKGDIAEGYSVSREKKESFPLTVTSAQKNPTAFYLCASRTSGGTGELFFGEGSRLTVL.

V usage is TRBV10-3 and J usage is TRBJ2-7; 7 positions agree with TRBD1. Germline CDR1 ENHRY, CDR2 SYGVKD. With 2 bases clipped from V and 5 bases from J, the junction kept 3 bases outside the gene matches. The CDR3 runs to 13 residues. This chain's CDR3 is CAISEGQVDEQYF. The CDR3 DNA follows: TGTGCCATCAGTGAGGGACAGGTAGACGAGCAGTACTTC.

The chain has TRBV5-6 and TRBJ1-4; D not certain. Germline V gives CDR1 SGHDT, CDR2 YYEEEE. The V and J ends lost 0 bases and 7 bases respectively, with 4 bases between them. There are 12 residues in the CDR3. The CDR3 DNA sequence: TGTGCCAGCAGCTTGGGCGTTGAAAAACTGTTTTTT. This encodes CASSLGVEKLFF.

This clone has at least ten counts. The chain uses TRBV6-4 and TRBJ2-1; 7 nucleotides line up with TRBD2. V shed 8 bases and J 3 bases; nucleotides not matched to a gene: 7. The CDR3 consists of 14 residues. Germline V gene data show CDR1 as MRHNA and CDR2 as SNTAGT. CDR3 region: CASGVAGDYNEQFF. DNA for the CDR3: TGTGCCAGCGGTGTTGCGGGGGACTACAATGAGCAGTTCTTC.

CDR3 in amino acids: CASSWGGTDEAFF. CDR3 bases: TGTGCCAGCAGCTGGGGAGGGACTGATGAAGCTTTCTTT. The chain uses TRBV7-8 and TRBJ1-1, with a weak D call TRBD1 (5 bases). In germline, CDR1 is SGHVS, CDR2 FQNEAQ. V was trimmed by 4 bases and J by 7 bases, leaving 13 bases between them. This CDR3 spans 13 amino acids.

This clone was counted a single time. This chain links TRBV7-2 with TRBJ2-4, with TRBD2 matching over 8 bases. The CDR3 contains 15 residues. Germline V gene data show CDR1 as SGHTA and CDR2 as FQGNSA. Trimming removed 3 bases from V and 9 bases from J; junction bases left unmatched: 10. The CDR3, as DNA: TGTGCCAGCAGCTTGGCCCGGACTAGCTGGGCCATTCAGTACTTC. As protein: CASSLARTSWAIQYF.

This clone showed up just a few times. The gene calls are TRBV4-2 and TRBJ1-2; TRBD1 aligns across 12 bases. Trimming took 0 bases from V and 5 from J; bases not matched to a gene: 4. The CDR3 runs to 16 residues. Germline CDR1 is LGHNA and CDR2 is YNFKEQ. CDR3 region: CASSQEGTGGRYGYTF. The DNA for the CDR3 is TGTGCCAGCAGCCAAGAGGGGACAGGGGGCCGGTATGGCTACACCTTC.

This clone was found a few times. This chain connects TRBV7-9 to TRBJ1-1, with D tentatively TRBD1 (5 bases). The CDR3 covers 15 residues. Per germline, CDR1 SEHNR and CDR2 FQNEAQ (reference sequence). V lost 7 bases and J 4 bases, leaving 19 bases between the germline ends. CDR3 DNA sequence: TGTGCCAGCACCCCCTGGGGCCTGGGTTCCACTGAAGCTTTCTTT. Residues: CASTPWGLGSTEAFF.

The chain is built from TRBV6-6 and TRBJ2-7; 8 nucleotides align to TRBD1. The trim removed 2 bases at V and 3 bases at J, leaving 6 bases unmatched. The CDR3 totals 15 residues. Per germline, CDR1 MNHNY and CDR2 SVGAGI (reference sequence). The CDR3 DNA sequence: TGTGCCAGCAGTTACCCCGGGACAGGCCTCTACGAGCAGTACTTC. Its protein product is CASSYPGTGLYEQYF.

The rearrangement links TRBV7-9 to TRBJ2-3; TRBD1 aligns across 10 bases. This CDR3 spans 12 amino acids. The trim removed 5 bases at V and 15 bases at J, leaving 8 bases unmatched. Germline CDR1 is SEHNR and CDR2 is FQNEAQ (reference sequence). The CDR3 DNA reads TGTGCCAGCAGCGATTTGGGGGACAGGGGTTATTTT. Translation gives CASSDLGDRGYF.

The J gene is TRBJ1-1, the V gene TRBV18, with a weak D call TRBD1 (6 bases). CDR3 length: 13 amino acids. From germline, CDR1 is KGHSH and CDR2 LQKENI. The V end was cut by 2 bases, the J end by 8 bases, with 12 bases between. CDR3 loop: CASSPVGATEAFF. The CDR3 region has the DNA TGTGCCAGCTCACCAGTGGGGGCAACAGAAGCTTTCTTT.

The V call is TRBV4-2, the J call TRBJ1-4, with D possibly being TRBD1 (6 bases). V shed 4 bases and J shed 8 bases, with 11 bases lying between them. The CDR3 loop spans 13 amino acids. CDR1 is LGHNA and CDR2 is YNFKEQ in the germline V gene. The CDR3: CASSRAGEEKLFF. DNA for the CDR3: TGTGCCAGCAGCCGGGCAGGGGAGGAAAAACTGTTTTTT.

Only one count was recorded for this clone. V gene TRBV4-3 combines with J gene TRBJ2-5, with 8 positions matching TRBD2. With V trimmed by 1 base and J by 4 bases, 8 bases remained unmatched. This CDR3 is 16 amino acids long. CDR1 and CDR2 from the germline V gene are LGHNA and YSLEER. The CDR3: CASSQVNSGEGETQYF. The CDR3 DNA follows: TGCGCCAGCAGCCAAGTTAATAGCGGGGAGGGAGAGACCCAGTACTTC.

The V call is TRBV5-1, the J call TRBJ1-1; tentatively, D is TRBD1 (5 bases). Germline V gene sequence: CDR1 SGHRS, CDR2 YFSETQ. Deletions cut 4 bases from V and 4 bases from J, with 17 bases between. The CDR3 loop spans 15 amino acids. DNA of the CDR3: TGCGCCAGCAGCCCCCTCGGGGGTAGGGGCACTGAAGCTTTCTTT. As protein: CASSPLGGRGTEAFF.